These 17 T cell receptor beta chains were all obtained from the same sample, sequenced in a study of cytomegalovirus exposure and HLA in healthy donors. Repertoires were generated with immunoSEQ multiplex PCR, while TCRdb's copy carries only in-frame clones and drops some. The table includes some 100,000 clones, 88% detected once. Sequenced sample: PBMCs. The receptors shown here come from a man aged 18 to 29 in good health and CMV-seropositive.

CDR3 DNA sequence: TGTGCCAGCAGCTTTCCGGGACAGGGCTATGGCTACACCTTC. Its translation is CASSFPGQGYGYTF. The chain is built from TRBV7-9 and TRBJ1-2; the match to TRBD1 covers 9 bases. This CDR3 comprises 14 residues. Germline CDR1 SEHNR, CDR2 FQNEAQ (reference sequence). V shed 3 bases and J 4 bases; nucleotides not matched to a gene: 3. The whole variable domain, remainder taken from reference TRBV7-9 and TRBJ1-2, is DTGVSQNPRHKITKRGQNVTFRCDPISEHNRLYWYRQTLGQGPEFLTYFQNEAQLEKSRLLSDRFSAERPKGSFSTLEIQRTEQGDSAMYLCASSFPGQGYGYTFGSGTRLTVV.

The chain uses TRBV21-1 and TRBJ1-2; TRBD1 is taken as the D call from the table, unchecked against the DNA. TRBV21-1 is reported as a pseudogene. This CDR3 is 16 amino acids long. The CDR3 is CASSKWGQGDFYGYTF. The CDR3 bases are TGTGCCAGCAGCAAGTGGGGGCAGGGAGACTTCTATGGCTACACCTTC.

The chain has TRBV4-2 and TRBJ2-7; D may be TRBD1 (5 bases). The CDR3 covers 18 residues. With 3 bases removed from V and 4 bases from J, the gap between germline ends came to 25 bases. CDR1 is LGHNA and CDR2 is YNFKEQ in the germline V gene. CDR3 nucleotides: TGTGCCAGCAGCCAGAACATACAAGGGCGACAGAGGAGTTACGAGCAGTACTTC. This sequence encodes CASSQNIQGRQRSYEQYF.

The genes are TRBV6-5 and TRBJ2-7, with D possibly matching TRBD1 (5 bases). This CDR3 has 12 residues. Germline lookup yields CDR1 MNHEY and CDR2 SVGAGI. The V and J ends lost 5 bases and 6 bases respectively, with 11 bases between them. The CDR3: CASSMSTGEQYF. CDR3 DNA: TGTGCCAGCAGTATGAGTACAGGCGAGCAGTACTTC.

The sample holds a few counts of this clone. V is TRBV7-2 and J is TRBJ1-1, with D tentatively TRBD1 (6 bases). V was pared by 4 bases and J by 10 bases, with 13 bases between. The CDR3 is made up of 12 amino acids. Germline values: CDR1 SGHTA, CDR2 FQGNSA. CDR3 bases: TGTGCCAGCAGCTCCCAGGGGCGCGGAGCTTTCTTT. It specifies CASSSQGRGAFF. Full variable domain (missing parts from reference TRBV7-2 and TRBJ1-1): GAGVSQSPSNKVTEKGKDVELRCDPISGHTALYWYRQSLGQGLEFLIYFQGNSAPDKSGLPSDRFSAERTGGSVSTLTIQRTQQEDSAVYLCASSSQGRGAFFGQGTRLTVV.

The chain's CDR3 is CASSSRQGNEKLFF. CDR3 DNA: TGTGCCAGCAGCTCCCGTCAGGGTAATGAAAAACTGTTTTTT. This rearrangement joins TRBV7-6 to TRBJ1-4, with D maybe TRBD1 (5 bases). This CDR3 is built from 14 residues. Germline loops: CDR1 SGHVS, CDR2 FNYEAQ. V was pared by 4 bases and J by 4 bases, with 10 bases between.

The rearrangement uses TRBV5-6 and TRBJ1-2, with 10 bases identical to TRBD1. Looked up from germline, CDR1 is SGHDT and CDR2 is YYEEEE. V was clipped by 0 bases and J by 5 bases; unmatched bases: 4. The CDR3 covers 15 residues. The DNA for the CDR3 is TGTGCCAGCAGCTTGGGACAGGGGGCCCAATATGGCTACACCTTC. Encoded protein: CASSLGQGAQYGYTF. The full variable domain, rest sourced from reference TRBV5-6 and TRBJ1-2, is DAGVTQSPTHLIKTRGQQVTLRCSPKSGHDTVSWYQQALGQGPQFIFQYYEEEERQRGNFPDRFSGHQFPNYSSELNVNALLLGDSALYLCASSLGQGAQYGYTFGSGTRLTVV.

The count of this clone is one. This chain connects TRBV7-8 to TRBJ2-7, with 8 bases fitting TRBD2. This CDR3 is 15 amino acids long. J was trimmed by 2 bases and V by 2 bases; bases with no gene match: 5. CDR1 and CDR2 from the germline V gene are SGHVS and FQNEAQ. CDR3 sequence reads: CASSLRGGQAYEQYF. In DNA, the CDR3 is TGTGCCAGCAGCTTACGCGGGGGGCAAGCCTACGAGCAGTACTTC.

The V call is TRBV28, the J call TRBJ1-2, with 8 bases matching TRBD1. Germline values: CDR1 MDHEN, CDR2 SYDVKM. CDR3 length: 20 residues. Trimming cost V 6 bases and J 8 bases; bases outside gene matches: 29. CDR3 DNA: TGTGCCAGCAGATCCGGGGACAGGAAGACCTTGGGCCGCGCCAAGGAGGGCTACACCTTC. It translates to CASRSGDRKTLGRAKEGYTF.

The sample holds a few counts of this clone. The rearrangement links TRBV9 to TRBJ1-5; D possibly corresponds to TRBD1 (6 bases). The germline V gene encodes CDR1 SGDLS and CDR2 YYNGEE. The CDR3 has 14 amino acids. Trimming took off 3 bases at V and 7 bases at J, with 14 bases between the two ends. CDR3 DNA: TGTGCCAGCAGCGATTCTGGGGGGGCGCAGCCCCAGCATTTT. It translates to CASSDSGGAQPQHF.

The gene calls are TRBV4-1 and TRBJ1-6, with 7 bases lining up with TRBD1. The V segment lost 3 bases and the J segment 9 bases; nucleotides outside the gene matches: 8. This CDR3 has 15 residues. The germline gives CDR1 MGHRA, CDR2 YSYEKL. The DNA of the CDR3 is TGCGCCAGCAGCCAGAGTACAGGGGACGGTTCACCCCTCCACTTT. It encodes CASSQSTGDGSPLHF.

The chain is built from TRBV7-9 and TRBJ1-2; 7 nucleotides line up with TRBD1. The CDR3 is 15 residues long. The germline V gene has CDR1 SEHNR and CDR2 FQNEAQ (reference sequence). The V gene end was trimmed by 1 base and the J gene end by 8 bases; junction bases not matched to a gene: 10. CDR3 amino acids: CASSLEGATLGGYTF. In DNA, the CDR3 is TGTGCCAGCAGCTTAGAGGGGGCGACCCTAGGGGGCTACACCTTC.

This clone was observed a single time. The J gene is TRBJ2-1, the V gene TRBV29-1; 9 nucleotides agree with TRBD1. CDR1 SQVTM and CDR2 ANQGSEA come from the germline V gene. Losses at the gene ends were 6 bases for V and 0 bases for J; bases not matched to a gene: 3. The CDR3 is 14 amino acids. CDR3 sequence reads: CSVQTGGSYNEQFF. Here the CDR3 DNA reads TGCAGCGTCCAGACAGGGGGCTCCTACAATGAGCAGTTCTTC.

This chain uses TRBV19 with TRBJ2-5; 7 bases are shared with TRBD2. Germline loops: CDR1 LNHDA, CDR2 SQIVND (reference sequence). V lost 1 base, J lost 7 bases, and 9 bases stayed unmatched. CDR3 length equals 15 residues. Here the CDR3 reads CASSIGLAAAVTQYF. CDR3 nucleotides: TGTGCCAGTAGTATAGGGCTAGCGGCCGCAGTGACCCAGTACTTC.

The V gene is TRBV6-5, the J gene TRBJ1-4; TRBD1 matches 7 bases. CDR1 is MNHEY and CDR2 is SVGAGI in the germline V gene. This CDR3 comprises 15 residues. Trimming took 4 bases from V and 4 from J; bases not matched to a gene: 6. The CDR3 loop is CASSSQGRNNEKLFF. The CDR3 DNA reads TGTGCCAGCAGTTCACAGGGGAGGAATAATGAAAAACTGTTTTTT.

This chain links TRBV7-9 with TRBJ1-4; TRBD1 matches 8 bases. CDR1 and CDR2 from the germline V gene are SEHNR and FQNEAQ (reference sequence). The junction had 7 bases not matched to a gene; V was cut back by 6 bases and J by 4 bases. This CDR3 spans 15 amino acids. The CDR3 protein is CASSLDRGRNEKLFF. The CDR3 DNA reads TGTGCCAGCAGTCTTGACAGGGGCCGTAATGAAAAACTGTTTTTT.

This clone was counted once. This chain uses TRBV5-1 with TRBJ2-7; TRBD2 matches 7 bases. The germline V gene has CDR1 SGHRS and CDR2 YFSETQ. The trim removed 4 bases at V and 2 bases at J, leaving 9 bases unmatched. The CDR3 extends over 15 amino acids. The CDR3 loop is CASSTEWRETYEQYF. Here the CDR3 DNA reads TGCGCCAGCAGCACCGAGTGGCGGGAGACCTACGAGCAGTACTTC.